This TCR beta chain was obtained from a study of OX40 agonist ivuxolimab in advanced cancers. The CDR3 is 15 amino acids. CDR1 and CDR2 from the germline V gene are SGHAT and FQNNGV. Trimming left V 0 bases short and J 1 base short, with 4 bases between. Data came from immunoSEQ multiplex PCR; TCRdb stores just in-frame clones and leaves some out. Of 95,000 to 150,000 clones listed, around 93% are singletons. The TCR was taken from an adult with an advanced solid tumor such as melanoma, head and neck, liver or kidney cancer. V usage is TRBV11-2 and J usage is TRBJ2-6; D uncertain. This sample comprised CD4+ or CD8+ T cells sorted from blood, obtained in a trial of the OX40 agonist ivuxolimab. In DNA, the CDR3 is TGTGCCAGCAGCTTAGAGGCTTCTGGGGCCAACGTCCTGACTTTC. Its protein is CASSLEASGANVLTF.